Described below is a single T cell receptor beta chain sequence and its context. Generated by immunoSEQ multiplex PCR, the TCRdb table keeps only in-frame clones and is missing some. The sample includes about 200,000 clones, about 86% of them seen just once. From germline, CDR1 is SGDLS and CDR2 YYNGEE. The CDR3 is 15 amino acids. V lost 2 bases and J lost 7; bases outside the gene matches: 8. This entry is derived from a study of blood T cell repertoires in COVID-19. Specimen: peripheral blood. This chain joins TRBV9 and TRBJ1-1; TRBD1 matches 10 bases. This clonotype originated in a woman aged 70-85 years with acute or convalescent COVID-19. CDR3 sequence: CASSVGTGVGVEAFF. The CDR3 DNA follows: TGTGCCAGCAGCGTTGGGACAGGGGTAGGGGTTGAAGCTTTCTTT.